The 25 T cell receptor beta chains reported below all come from one sample, sequenced in a study of a mutant IDH1 vaccine in newly diagnosed glioma. Regarding time point: baseline, week 1 (first vaccination visit). Treatment in this sample: pre-vaccination baseline after standard-of-care therapy. Some clones are missing from TCRdb's copy, which holds only in-frame ones; the method was immunoSEQ multiplex PCR. The sample has 15,000 or so clones, around four fifths seen once. The material was PBMCs, obtained from a glioma patient treated with radiotherapy, temozolomide or both. Source of these receptors: a man aged 40-49 years with glioma.

The chain joins TRBV4-1 to TRBJ1-1, with 7 nucleotides matching TRBD1. V gave up 4 bases and J gave up 0 bases; unmatched junction bases: 5. The germline CDR1 and CDR2 sequences are MGHRA and YSYEKL. This CDR3 spans 15 amino acids. This CDR3 is CASSRDREVNTEAFF. CDR3 bases: TGCGCCAGCAGCCGAGACAGGGAGGTGAACACTGAAGCTTTCTTT.

The rearrangement uses TRBV2 and TRBJ2-3; TRBD2 is a possible D gene (5 bases). This CDR3 spans 15 amino acids. Germline lookup yields CDR1 SNHLY and CDR2 FYNNEI. Trimming took off 3 bases at V and 0 bases at J, with 10 bases between the two ends. The CDR3 reads CASSERSASTDTQYF. CDR3 in DNA: TGTGCCAGCAGTGAGCGTAGCGCTAGCACAGATACGCAGTATTTT.

The V call is TRBV6-6, the J call TRBJ1-1; maybe TRBD1 (6 bases). In germline, CDR1 is MNHNY, CDR2 SVGAGI (reference sequence). The CDR3 runs 13 residues. Between the trimmed V and J ends, which lost 6 bases and 1 base, there was a span of 9 bases. The CDR3: CASSTTGNTEAFF. The CDR3 DNA sequence: TGTGCCAGCAGCACGACAGGGAACACTGAAGCTTTCTTT.

This CDR3 reads CASSLGRDGDYEQYF. The CDR3 DNA follows: TGTGCCAGCAGCCTTGGTAGGGACGGAGACTACGAGCAGTACTTC. The chain recombines TRBV5-6 with TRBJ2-7; tentatively, D is TRBD1 or TRBD2 (5 bases each). The CDR3 length is 15 residues. The germline CDR1 and CDR2 sequences are SGHDT and YYEEEE. V was shortened by 4 bases and J by 3 bases, with 17 bases between the two germline ends.

The chain couples TRBV5-1 to TRBJ1-4, with D unresolved. The CDR3 has 13 amino acids. Germline CDR1 is SGHRS and CDR2 is YFSETQ. Trimming removed 4 bases at V and 0 bases at J, with 4 bases between. CDR3 in amino acids: CASSRATNEKLFF. CDR3 nucleotides: TGCGCCAGCAGCCGGGCAACTAATGAAAAACTGTTTTTT.

This chain connects TRBV19 to TRBJ1-4; D is unclear. V gave up 6 bases and J gave up 0 bases, with 11 bases separating them. From germline, CDR1 is LNHDA and CDR2 SQIVND (reference sequence). The CDR3 loop spans 15 amino acids. The CDR3 spells CASRPGLATNEKLFF. CDR3 DNA: TGTGCCAGTAGGCCAGGACTTGCAACTAATGAAAAACTGTTTTTT.

The V call is TRBV7-2, the J call TRBJ1-1, with D tentatively TRBD1 (5 bases). CDR1 and CDR2 (germline): SGHTA, FQGNSA. The V gene lost 2 bases and the J gene lost 4 bases, with 8 bases spanning the gap. This CDR3 is 13 amino acids long. The CDR3 DNA reads as TGTGCCAGCAGCTTAAGCAGGGCCACTGAAGCTTTCTTT. Translating it yields CASSLSRATEAFF.

The rearrangement uses TRBV15 and TRBJ2-3, with 7 positions matching TRBD2. This CDR3 is built from 15 residues. From germline, CDR1 is LNHNV and CDR2 YYDKDF (reference sequence). Losses at the gene ends were 2 bases for V and 1 base for J; bases not matched to a gene: 3. For the CDR3, the DNA is TGTGCCACCAGCAGAATAGCGGGTGGCACAGATACGCAGTATTTT. Its translation is CATSRIAGGTDTQYF.

This clone was observed a single time. The chain couples TRBV6-5 to TRBJ1-3; D possibly corresponds to TRBD1 (5 bases). Trimming took 7 bases from V and 3 from J, leaving 13 bases between them. The CDR3 spans 14 residues. Germline V gene data show CDR1 as MNHEY and CDR2 as SVGAGI. The CDR3 sequence: CASTLGGSGNTIYF. As DNA, the CDR3 is TGTGCCAGCACCCTCGGGGGTAGTGGAAACACCATATATTTT.

This chain uses TRBV23-1 with TRBJ1-5, with D maybe TRBD1 (5 bases). TRBV23-1 is classed as an ORF, of uncertain function. Trimming stripped 0 bases from V and 9 bases from J, with 15 bases between. The CDR3 spans 15 residues. CDR3 residues: CASSQSVTAGGPQHF. The CDR3 nucleotides are TGCGCCAGCAGTCAATCGGTGACAGCCGGAGGGCCCCAGCATTTT.

V usage is TRBV19 and J usage is TRBJ1-2; 9 bases match TRBD1. J was trimmed by 6 bases and V by 5 bases; bases with no gene match: 4. The germline gives CDR1 LNHDA, CDR2 SQIVND (reference sequence). This CDR3 is built from 13 residues. In nucleotides, the CDR3 is TGTGCCAGTAGTGCCGGGACAGGGAATGGCTACACCTTC. Translation gives CASSAGTGNGYTF.

This clone was recorded once. V is TRBV7-8 and J is TRBJ1-1; 7 bases agree with TRBD1. This CDR3 has 14 residues. V was pared by 5 bases and J by 4 bases, with 7 bases of the junction left unmatched. CDR1 and CDR2 from the germline V gene are SGHVS and FQNEAQ. This CDR3 is CASSAGGPGTEAFF. Here the CDR3 DNA reads TGTGCCAGCAGCGCAGGGGGTCCGGGCACTGAAGCTTTCTTT.

In the case of this clone: The same CDR3 also results from other DNA sequences found in this sample. The genes are TRBV10-1 and TRBJ2-3; 10 nucleotides line up with TRBD2. The V gene's germline CDR1 is WNHNN and CDR2 SYGVQD (reference sequence). V trimming: 6 bases; J trimming: 0 bases; junction bases outside the gene matches: 3. The CDR3 is 15 amino acids. CDR3 nucleotides: TGCGCCAGCAGCGAGACTAGCGGGAGCACAGATACGCAGTATTTT. Its translation is CASSETSGSTDTQYF.

A few counts support this clone. The CDR3 sequence is CASSEDRGNYGYTF. DNA for the CDR3: TGCGCCAGCAGTGAGGACAGGGGTAACTATGGCTACACCTTC. The rearrangement uses TRBV10-2 and TRBJ1-2, with TRBD1 matching over 8 bases. Trimming at V came to 2 bases and at J to 1 base, leaving 0 bases not matched to a gene. The germline CDR1 and CDR2 sequences are WSHSY and SAAADI. The CDR3 extends over 14 amino acids.

This clone was found once. This chain joins TRBV9 and TRBJ2-5; D might be TRBD2 (6 bases). Germline V CDR1 and CDR2: SGDLS, YYNGEE. The CDR3 sequence is 14 residues long. V shed 1 base and J shed 4 bases, with 11 bases lying between them. CDR3 sequence reads: CASSVSGVAETQYF. The DNA of the CDR3 is TGTGCCAGCAGCGTATCGGGAGTCGCAGAGACCCAGTACTTC.

The chain uses TRBV15 and TRBJ2-3; 10 nucleotides agree with TRBD2. Germline V gene lookup returns CDR1 LNHNV and CDR2 YYDKDF (reference sequence). The J segment lost 6 bases and the V segment lost 4 bases, leaving 7 bases of the junction unmatched. The CDR3 is 15 residues long. Here the CDR3 reads CATSKAGGPGDTQYF. CDR3 DNA sequence: TGTGCCACCAGCAAAGCGGGAGGGCCGGGGGATACGCAGTATTTT.

This chain uses TRBV4-1 with TRBJ2-1; TRBD2 matches at 7 bases. From germline, CDR1 is MGHRA and CDR2 YSYEKL. The CDR3 extends over 15 amino acids. V lost 0 bases to trimming and J lost 9 bases; unmatched junction nucleotides: 8. This CDR3 is CASSQDRMGGSEQFF. The CDR3 DNA is TGCGCCAGCAGCCAAGATAGGATGGGGGGGAGTGAGCAGTTCTTC.

This clone was seen only once. The chain has TRBV5-1 and TRBJ2-3; the D is unclear. The CDR3 runs 14 residues. In germline, CDR1 is SGHRS, CDR2 YFSETQ. With 5 bases removed from V and 7 bases from J, the gap between germline ends came to 17 bases. CDR3 bases: TGCGCCAGCAGTTCCCCATGGGGTCGAAATACGCAGTATTTT. This sequence encodes CASSSPWGRNTQYF.

The table lists this clone with a count of one. This chain connects TRBV4-1 to TRBJ2-5; 12 bases are a match to TRBD2. TRBJ2-7 explains the end of the DNA better; the J call may be wrong. The V gene's germline CDR1 is MGHRA and CDR2 YSYEKL. There are 15 residues in the CDR3. This CDR3 reads CASSLPLAGGGEQYF. DNA of the CDR3: TGCGCCAGCAGCCTTCCACTAGCGGGAGGTGGCGAGCAGTACTTC.

This chain joins TRBV9 and TRBJ1-1, with 8 positions matching TRBD1. V lost 2 bases and J lost 8; bases outside the gene matches: 8. Per the germline V gene, CDR1 is SGDLS and CDR2 is YYNGEE. The CDR3 covers 14 residues. The CDR3 nucleotides read TGTGCCAGCAGCGTTTGGACAGGGTATACGGAAGCTTTCTTT. Encoded protein: CASSVWTGYTEAFF.

V is TRBV5-1 and J is TRBJ1-3; D perhaps matches TRBD1 (5 bases). Trimming left V 4 bases short and J 0 bases short, with 14 bases between. Germline values: CDR1 SGHRS, CDR2 YFSETQ. The CDR3 is 16 residues long. CDR3 sequence: CASSTGAGGSGNTIYF. CDR3 nucleotides: TGCGCCAGCAGCACCGGCGCCGGGGGCTCTGGAAACACCATATATTTT.

This chain joins TRBV5-1 and TRBJ2-3, with no clear D. Trimming stripped 0 bases from V and 3 bases from J, with 8 bases between. This CDR3 contains 14 residues. Per germline, CDR1 SGHRS and CDR2 YFSETQ. CDR3 sequence reads: CASSLDSGTDTQYF. In DNA, the CDR3 is TGCGCCAGCAGCTTGGACAGTGGGACAGATACGCAGTATTTT.

J is TRBJ1-1 and V is TRBV5-6, with 11 bases identical to TRBD1. The CDR3 length is 16 residues. CDR1 is SGHDT and CDR2 is YYEEEE in the germline V gene. V gave up 4 bases and J gave up 1 base; unmatched junction bases: 6. The CDR3 DNA is TGTGCCAGCAGCCAATTCGGGACAGGGGGGAACACTGAAGCTTTCTTT. This encodes CASSQFGTGGNTEAFF.

By share, this clone counts as large. This chain links TRBV9 with TRBJ1-1; the D gene is possibly TRBD1 (5 bases). V lost 1 base and J lost 1, with 8 bases in between. CDR1 is SGDLS and CDR2 is YYNGEE in the germline V gene. The CDR3 spans 14 residues. The CDR3 region has the DNA TGTGCCAGCAGCGTACGGGACGGGAACACTGAAGCTTTCTTT. This sequence encodes CASSVRDGNTEAFF.

Remarks on this clone: The sample holds other DNA sequences that translate to the same CDR3. The gene calls are TRBV7-2 and TRBJ1-5; D remains unclear. Germline V lookup: CDR1 SGHTA, CDR2 FQGNSA. The CDR3 has 12 amino acids. Trimming took 1 base from V and 11 from J, leaving 9 bases between them. The CDR3 region is CASSLESRAQHF. CDR3 coding DNA: TGTGCCAGCAGCTTAGAGTCCCGAGCCCAGCATTTT.